This is a list of T cell receptor beta chains from one sample in a study of blood T cell repertoires in COVID-19. TCRdb's table, derived via immunoSEQ multiplex PCR, lists solely in-frame clones and lacks some. The data show fewer than 300,000 clones, with 90% seen just once and roughly 1.1% held by the top ten. Sequenced: PBMCs or T cells enriched from blood (not recorded which). The receptors come from a woman under 40 who had recovered from COVID-19. Each CDR3 is given with its conserved first and last residue. Each record gives: clone size, D gene, V gene, J gene, CDR3 protein, CDR3 DNA. A D gene is named only where the DNA matches it firmly. Only part of the rows carry a size: once, few, many, or a class if the clone is expanded.

NA	NA	TRBV19	TRBJ1-1	CASSLTSGDLNTEAFF	TGTGCCAGTAGTCTCACATCAGGGGACCTGAACACTGAAGCTTTCTTT
NA	TRBD2	TRBV7-9	TRBJ2-1	CASSFSGRGTYNEQFF	TGTGCCAGCAGCTTTAGCGGGAGAGGAACCTACAATGAGCAGTTCTTC
NA	NA	TRBV6-1	TRBJ1-1	CASSDEGGVTEAFF	TGTGCCAGCAGTGATGAGGGTGGGGTCACTGAAGCTTTCTTT
once	TRBD2	TRBV18	TRBJ2-2	CASSPPSGRAGTGELFF	TGTGCCAGCTCACCACCGAGCGGGAGGGCCGGCACCGGGGAGCTGTTTTTT
NA	TRBD2	TRBV7-2	TRBJ2-1	CASSIKAGGVGNEQFF	TGTGCCAGCAGCATTAAGGCGGGAGGGGTAGGGAATGAGCAGTTCTTC
NA	NA	TRBV28	TRBJ1-6	CASTPGYNSPLHF	TGTGCCAGCACCCCGGGGTATAATTCACCCCTCCACTTT
NA	TRBD1	TRBV28	TRBJ2-7	CASIGTGYYEQYF	TGTGCCAGCATAGGGACAGGGTACTACGAGCAGTACTTC
NA	TRBD1	TRBV6-5	TRBJ2-1	CASRQGAPYNEQFF	TGTGCCAGCAGACAGGGGGCTCCCTACAATGAGCAGTTCTTC
NA	NA	TRBV9	TRBJ1-4	CASSQRTGDEKLFF	TGTGCCAGCAGCCAGCGGACCGGTGATGAAAAACTGTTTTTT
NA	NA	TRBV7-2	TRBJ1-5	CASSSPDSNHQPQHF	TGTGCCAGCAGCTCACCAGACAGTAACCATCAGCCCCAGCATTTT
NA	NA	TRBV7-2	TRBJ1-1	CASSLAGGFAEAFF	TGTGCCAGCAGCCTAGCGGGGGGGTTTGCTGAAGCTTTCTTT
NA	NA	TRBV5-4	TRBJ1-6	CASSLGASYNSPLHF	TGTGCCAGCAGCTTGGGTGCCAGCTATAATTCACCCCTCCACTTT
few	NA	TRBV5-1	TRBJ2-3	CASSSSSGTDTQYF	TGCGCCAGCAGCTCTTCTAGCGGCACAGATACGCAGTATTTT
NA	TRBD2	TRBV29-1	TRBJ2-7	CSVRLAGGYEQYF	TGCAGCGTTAGACTAGCGGGAGGCTACGAGCAGTACTTC
NA	NA	TRBV5-8	TRBJ1-1	CASRGQGATEAFF	TGTGCCAGCAGGGGGCAGGGCGCCACTGAAGCTTTCTTT
NA	NA	TRBV6-5	TRBJ1-3	CASSYSGLGSGNTIYF	TGTGCCAGCAGTTACTCGGGGCTAGGGTCAGGAAACACCATATATTTT
NA	TRBD2	TRBV18	TRBJ2-3	CASSPAGGGTDTQYF	TGTGCCAGCTCACCAGCGGGAGGGGGCACAGATACGCAGTATTTT
NA	TRBD1	TRBV7-9	TRBJ1-4	CASSQRGLGEKLFF	TGTGCCAGCAGTCAGAGGGGGCTGGGTGAAAAACTGTTTTTT
NA	TRBD2	TRBV5-4	TRBJ2-2	CASSRPTSGPVHNTGELFF	TGTGCCAGCAGCCGCCCGACTAGCGGCCCGGTTCATAACACCGGGGAGCTGTTTTTT
NA	NA	TRBV7-5	TRBJ2-2	CARSEHHTGELFF	TGTGCCAGAAGCGAACACCACACCGGGGAGCTGTTTTTT
NA	TRBD1	TRBV24-1	TRBJ2-3	CATSEPGGLRDTQYF	TGTGCCACCAGTGAACCAGGGGGCCTCCGGGATACGCAGTATTTT
NA	TRBD1	TRBV5-1	TRBJ2-7	CASSLGGRTIGQGAYEQYF	TGCGCCAGCAGCTTGGGGGGGCGGACAATAGGACAGGGAGCCTACGAGCAGTACTTC
NA	NA	TRBV24-1	TRBJ1-3	CATSATLQGSGNTIYF	TGTGCCACCAGTGCCACTCTCCAGGGTTCTGGAAACACCATATATTTT
NA	NA	TRBV5-1	TRBJ1-2	CASQLTGEAYGYTF	TGCGCCAGCCAACTGACGGGGGAGGCCTATGGCTACACCTTC
NA	NA	TRBV28	TRBJ2-5	CASSGPQGLSETQYF	TGTGCCAGCAGCGGACCCCAGGGCTTATCGGAGACCCAGTACTTC
NA	TRBD2	TRBV7-3	TRBJ2-1	CASSPGTSEYNEQFF	TGTGCCAGCAGCCCCGGGACTAGCGAGTACAATGAGCAGTTCTTC
NA	NA	TRBV7-7	TRBJ1-5	CASSCGGEGRSKNQPQHF	TGTGCTAGCAGCTGCGGGGGAGAGGGAAGATCCAAAAATCAGCCCCAGCATTTT
few	NA	TRBV4-1	TRBJ2-7	CASSQNYWSEQYF	TGCGCCAGCAGCCAAAACTATTGGTCGGAGCAGTACTTC
once	NA	TRBV5-1	TRBJ1-1	CASSWGSNTEAFF	TGCGCCAGCAGCTGGGGCTCGAACACTGAAGCTTTCTTT
NA	NA	TRBV9	TRBJ2-1	CASSGAPGEDWSEQFF	TGTGCCAGCAGCGGAGCCCCGGGAGAGGATTGGAGTGAGCAGTTCTTC
NA	TRBD1	TRBV30	TRBJ2-5	CAWRGTGTVRETQYF	TGTGCCTGGAGGGGAACCGGGACAGTCAGAGAGACCCAGTACTTC
NA	TRBD1	TRBV7-9	TRBJ2-5	CASSFGQGRSQETQYF	TGTGCCAGCAGCTTCGGACAGGGTCGTTCTCAAGAGACCCAGTACTTC
NA	NA	TRBV19	TRBJ2-3	CASSVHTDTQYF	TGTGCCAGTAGTGTCCACACAGATACGCAGTATTTT